Given below is one T cell receptor (beta chain) in context. The antigen remains unidentified. What was sequenced were expressed TCRB transcripts, since all of the isolated RNA had been reverse transcribed. This table comes from immunoSEQ multiplex PCR, and its TCRdb copy is limited to in-frame clones, with some not included. The table lists some 660,000 clones, over 13% of them singletons, with nearly 0.04% in the top ten. This record comes from a study of beta chain features in type 1 diabetes. Study summary: The study examined around 100 million sorted cells across all samples. Study-wide findings and caveats: Shortening that was moderate but significant affected the TCRB CDR3s of Type 1 diabetes patients in all four CD4+ subsets. There was no resolution here of whether HLA type influences TCRB rearrangement.

CDR3 size: 16 residues. Germline CDR1 and CDR2: SGHRS and YFSETQ. V trimming: 3 bases; J trimming: 6 bases; junction bases outside the gene matches: 11. Sequenced input: naive CD4+ T cells from blood. The chain couples TRBV5-1 to TRBJ2-3; 9 bases fit TRBD1. This TCR derives from a man younger than 35 with type 1 diabetes. CDR3 loop: CASSSGQGNRADTQYF. The CDR3 DNA is TGCGCCAGCAGCTCGGGACAGGGTAACAGGGCCGATACGCAGTATTTT.